Each of the 32 T cell receptor beta chains below was sequenced from the same sample in a study of T-cell reconstitution after alpha-beta-depleted transplantation in children (dated by TCRdb to 2016 to 2018). The library was prepared using PCR. Sequencer: Illumina HiSeq 2500. Molecular barcoding was employed in the preparation of TCR libraries, with unique molecular identifiers being used to normalize TCRbeta repertoire quantification. TCRdb trimmed the raw reads at Q25, called clones with MiXCR and kept productive beta chains. Duplicate CDR3 protein sequences are folded into a single record with the most common DNA and genes. The sample profile shows about 500,000 distinct CDR3 sequences; over 25% of them were found once. The ten top clones hold around 2.4% of the sample. Here the sequenced sample was PBMCs from the stem cell graft donor, taken from the stem cell graft. Receptor source: a human donor who donated a stem cell graft to a child with aplastic anemia.

The rearrangement links TRBV30 to TRBJ1-5; 7 bases align to TRBD1. There are 15 residues in the CDR3. In germline, CDR1 is GTSNPN, CDR2 SVGIG (reference sequence). V lost 1 base to trimming and J lost 6 bases; unmatched junction nucleotides: 9. CDR3 amino acids: CAWSARDRVFQPQHF. In nucleotides, the CDR3 is TGTGCCTGGAGTGCCCGAGACAGGGTTTTTCAGCCCCAGCATTTT.

The gene calls are TRBV5-1 and TRBJ1-1; unclear D gene. V was shortened by 2 bases and J by 4 bases, with 15 bases between the two germline ends. This CDR3 contains 15 residues. Germline CDR1 SGHRS, CDR2 YFSETQ. CDR3 region: CASSFQIGMSTEAFF. As DNA, the CDR3 is TGCGCCAGCAGCTTTCAGATAGGCATGAGCACTGAAGCTTTCTTT.

This clonotype was seen only a few times. The chain employs TRBV6-1 and TRBJ2-2; 9 positions agree with TRBD2. The CDR3 is made up of 14 amino acids. V shed 8 bases and J 2 bases; nucleotides not matched to a gene: 3. In germline, CDR1 is MNHNS, CDR2 SASEGT. The CDR3 nucleotides are TGTGCCAGCGGGGGACTAGCTAACACCGGGGAGCTGTTTTTT. Encoded protein: CASGGLANTGELFF.

CDR3 nucleotides: TGTGCCAGCAGTGAAGGGACAGGGGGCTTCTACGAGCAGTACTTC. It is translated as CASSEGTGGFYEQYF. The chain combines TRBV6-1 with TRBJ2-7, with 11 bases fitting TRBD1. V shed 1 base and J 3 bases; nucleotides not matched to a gene: 2. CDR3 size: 15 residues. CDR1 MNHNS and CDR2 SASEGT come from the germline V gene.

This clonotype was observed a handful of times. The CDR3: CASSLGAAYWDEQFF. The CDR3 coding sequence is TGTGCCAGCAGCTTGGGGGCGGCATATTGGGATGAGCAGTTCTTC. This sequence joins TRBV7-6 and TRBJ2-1; D may be TRBD1 (6 bases). Trimming removed 3 bases from V and 8 bases from J, with 17 bases in between. Looked up from germline, CDR1 is SGHVS and CDR2 is FNYEAQ. The CDR3 loop spans 15 amino acids.

The CDR3 coding sequence is TGTGCCAGCAGCTTAACAGGTCCACAAGAGACCCAGTACTTC. It is translated as CASSLTGPQETQYF. The chain recombines TRBV7-3 with TRBJ2-5; D is ambiguous. CDR1 and CDR2 (germline): SGHTA, FQGTGA. V lost 0 bases to trimming and J lost 2 bases, with 7 bases between them. CDR3 length equals 14 residues.

There are a few counts of this clonotype. The chain uses TRBV20-1 and TRBJ2-3; 11 bases fit TRBD2. Looked up from germline, CDR1 is DFQATT and CDR2 is SNEGSKA (reference sequence). The V gene end was trimmed by 3 bases and the J gene end by 5 bases; junction bases not matched to a gene: 4. CDR3 size: 14 residues. The CDR3 DNA is TGCAGTGCTAGGACTAGCGGGGAGGTAGATACGCAGTATTTT. It codes for CSARTSGEVDTQYF.

The chain has TRBV6-5 and TRBJ2-1; TRBD2 matches at 11 bases. The germline V gene encodes CDR1 MNHEY and CDR2 SVGAGI. Trimming took 2 bases from V and 4 from J; bases not matched to a gene: 7. CDR3 length: 17 amino acids. The CDR3 bases are TGTGCCAGCAGTTACACACGGACTAGCGGGTTTTACAATGAGCAGTTCTTC. Encoded protein: CASSYTRTSGFYNEQFF.

A few counts support this clonotype. The J gene is TRBJ2-1, the V gene TRBV6-1; TRBD2 might be the D (5 bases). From germline, CDR1 is MNHNS and CDR2 SASEGT. The CDR3 loop spans 16 amino acids. V was shortened by 4 bases and J by 3 bases, with 16 bases between the two germline ends. The CDR3 reads CASSVYRGDYYNEQFF. CDR3 bases: TGTGCCAGCAGTGTCTACCGGGGAGATTACTACAATGAGCAGTTCTTC.

The genes are TRBV6-2 or TRBV6-3 and TRBJ2-2, with a possible D match to TRBD1 (5 bases). V gave up 5 bases and J gave up 8 bases, with 18 bases separating them. The CDR3 runs to 15 residues. CDR1 is MNHEY and CDR2 is SVGEGT in the germline V gene. The CDR3 loop reads CASSRQSVRQGELFF. The DNA of the CDR3 is TGTGCCAGCAGTCGACAAAGCGTGCGACAGGGGGAGCTGTTTTTT.

This clonotype was seen a handful of times. The V and J genes are TRBV20-1 and TRBJ1-5, with D perhaps TRBD1 (5 bases). V dropped 0 bases and J dropped 4 bases, with 19 bases sitting between them. CDR1 and CDR2 (germline): DFQATT, SNEGSKA (reference sequence). This CDR3 region has 17 residues. In DNA, the CDR3 is TGCAGTGCTAGAGATCCCTCGTACAGGTCACTGAATCAGCCCCAGCATTTT. Translating it yields CSARDPSYRSLNQPQHF.

The rearrangement joins TRBV21-1 to TRBJ2-7. TRBV21-1 is a pseudogene. The CDR3 contains 14 residues. CDR3 in amino acids: CASSKIPVFYEQYV. Here the CDR3 DNA reads TGTGCCAGCAGCAAAATCCCCGTTTTCTACGAGCAGTACGTC.

The chain uses TRBV19 and TRBJ2-2; D is perhaps TRBD1 (5 bases). The germline CDR1 and CDR2 sequences are LNHDA and SQIVND (reference sequence). The CDR3 sequence is 15 residues long. V gave up 5 bases and J gave up 6 bases, with 16 bases separating them. The chain's CDR3 is CASSVQGYIPGELFF. The CDR3 DNA reads TGTGCCAGTAGTGTCCAGGGTTATATTCCCGGGGAGCTGTTTTTT.

This clonotype was detected a few times. CDR3 sequence: CASSPRTGVDTQYF. CDR3 in DNA: TGTGCCAGCAGTCCCCGGACAGGGGTAGATACGCAGTATTTT. The J gene is TRBJ2-3, the V gene TRBV12-3 or TRBV12-4, with 9 bases fitting TRBD1. CDR3 length: 14 residues. The V segment lost 5 bases and the J segment 5 bases; nucleotides outside the gene matches: 5.

This clonotype was recorded a few times. The junction shows a germline mismatch at one end, possibly a read error. The chain combines TRBV12-3 or TRBV12-4 with TRBJ2-3; 8 bases map to TRBD2. The CDR3 has 14 residues. The CDR3 DNA follows: TGTGCCAGCAGCTTAGCGGGATTTGGAGATACGCAGTATTTT. It is translated as CASSLAGFGDTQYF.

The table lists this clonotype with a few counts. This chain uses TRBV20-1 with TRBJ2-7, with D perhaps matching TRBD1 (5 bases). Looked up from germline, CDR1 is DFQATT and CDR2 is SNEGSKA (reference sequence). V was shortened by 5 bases and J by 1 base, with 12 bases between the two germline ends. The CDR3 is made up of 13 amino acids. The CDR3 region has the DNA TGCAGTGCTTCCAGGGTAGGATCCTACGAGCAGTACGTC. It yields the protein CSASRVGSYEQYV.

This clonotype was seen only a few times. The rearrangement uses TRBV29-1 and TRBJ2-7; 8 bases line up with TRBD2. The CDR3 loop spans 15 amino acids. Germline V gives CDR1 SQVTM, CDR2 ANQGSEA. V was pared by 2 bases and J by 2 bases, with 8 bases of the junction left unmatched. The CDR3, as DNA: TGCAGCGTTGAATCCCTAGCGGGTATTACCTACGAGCAGTACTTC. Protein: CSVESLAGITYEQYF.

This sequence joins TRBV20-1 and TRBJ1-2; D might be TRBD1 (5 bases). This CDR3 is built from 13 residues. Germline V gene data show CDR1 as DFQATT and CDR2 as SNEGSKA (reference sequence). V was pared by 5 bases and J by 2 bases, with 12 bases between. The CDR3 DNA reads as TGCAGTGCTCCCTACAGGATAAACTATGGCTACACCTTC. It codes for CSAPYRINYGYTF.

This clonotype was found a few times. This chain joins TRBV7-2 and TRBJ1-1; 7 bases fit TRBD1. Per the germline V gene, CDR1 is SGHTA and CDR2 is FQGNSA. J lost 2 bases, V lost 2 bases, and 8 bases had no gene match. The CDR3 is 16 amino acids. Written as DNA, the CDR3 is TGTGCCAGCAGCTTAAGGGGACAGTGGGTTAACACTGAAGCTTTCTTT. Amino acid sequence: CASSLRGQWVNTEAFF.

This clonotype occurred a few times. The CDR3 region is CASNKGSSGEYNEQFF. The CDR3 coding sequence is TGTGCCAGCAACAAAGGTTCTAGCGGGGAGTACAATGAGCAGTTCTTC. The chain links TRBV7-2 to TRBJ2-1, with TRBD2 matching over 9 bases. Germline trimming cut 7 bases from V and 4 bases from J; bases unmatched to any gene: 11. CDR3 size: 16 residues. The V gene's germline CDR1 is SGHTA and CDR2 FQGNSA.

This clonotype was picked up a small number of times. The J gene is TRBJ2-3, the V gene TRBV7-8; weak D call: TRBD2 (6 bases). The ends were cut back, 8 bases at V and 0 bases at J, with 12 bases in the middle. The CDR3 contains 14 residues. Germline V gives CDR1 SGHVS, CDR2 FQNEAQ. The CDR3, as DNA: TGTGCCAGCGGTCGGGAGACTAGCACAGATACGCAGTATTTT. It yields the protein CASGRETSTDTQYF.

The chain has TRBV19 and TRBJ2-7, with 8 bases fitting TRBD1. The germline CDR1 and CDR2 sequences are LNHDA and SQIVND (reference sequence). This CDR3 is 15 amino acids long. Germline trimming cut 3 bases from V and 6 bases from J; bases unmatched to any gene: 10. CDR3 nucleotide sequence: TGTGCCAGTAGTATCCGACAGGGGCCGGCCGGCGAGCAGTACTTC. This sequence encodes CASSIRQGPAGEQYF.

The gene calls are TRBV27 and TRBJ2-2; D might be TRBD1 (6 bases). V lost 7 bases and J 4 bases, leaving 13 bases between the germline ends. Per germline, CDR1 MNHEY and CDR2 SMNVEV (reference sequence). This CDR3 is built from 14 residues. CDR3 region: CASTQGWTTGELFF. The CDR3 coding sequence is TGTGCCAGCACTCAGGGGTGGACCACCGGGGAGCTGTTTTTT.

This chain links TRBV19 with TRBJ2-7; 9 nucleotides line up with TRBD1. The CDR3 consists of 14 residues. Losses at the gene ends were 3 bases for V and 4 bases for J; bases not matched to a gene: 4. Germline V gives CDR1 LNHDA, CDR2 SQIVND (reference sequence). The CDR3: CASSIGTGSYEQYF. The DNA of the CDR3 is TGTGCCAGTAGTATCGGGACAGGGTCGTACGAGCAGTACTTC.

This clonotype was recorded a few times. The chain has TRBV12-3 or TRBV12-4 and TRBJ2-1; 9 bases line up with TRBD2. With 1 base clipped from V and 3 bases from J, the junction kept 7 bases outside the gene matches. This CDR3 comprises 17 residues. CDR3 in amino acids: CASSLVSGTSLYNEQFF. CDR3 bases: TGTGCCAGCAGTTTAGTCTCCGGGACTAGCCTCTACAATGAGCAGTTCTTC.

The V and J genes are TRBV27 and TRBJ2-3; TRBD2 matches at 14 bases. Germline lookup yields CDR1 MNHEY and CDR2 SMNVEV (reference sequence). The CDR3 runs to 21 residues. V shed 5 bases and J 0 bases; nucleotides not matched to a gene: 16. This CDR3 reads CASSSRRTSGRPISSTDTQYF. In nucleotides, the CDR3 is TGTGCCAGCAGTAGCAGAAGGACTAGCGGGAGGCCTATATCTAGCACAGATACGCAGTATTTT.

The chain has TRBV18 and TRBJ2-7, with D perhaps TRBD2 (7 bases). CDR3 length: 16 residues. Per the germline V gene, CDR1 is KGHSH and CDR2 is LQKENI. Between the trimmed V and J ends, which lost 4 bases and 4 bases, there was a span of 20 bases. Here the CDR3 reads CASSHDFRGGIYEQYV. CDR3 sequence (DNA): TGTGCCAGCTCACATGACTTCAGGGGAGGGATATACGAGCAGTACGTC.

This clonotype was detected only a few times. This sequence joins TRBV9 and TRBJ1-5; possibly TRBD1 for D (6 bases). Germline loops: CDR1 SGDLS, CDR2 YYNGEE. The length of the CDR3 is 15 residues. Trimming took 5 bases from V and 0 from J, leaving 12 bases between them. The CDR3 sequence is CASSQGQHSNQPQHF. CDR3 sequence (DNA): TGTGCCAGCAGTCAAGGACAGCATAGCAATCAGCCCCAGCATTTT.

The chain recombines TRBV4-1 with TRBJ2-2; D is tentatively TRBD1 or TRBD2 (5 bases each). V lost 0 bases to trimming and J lost 6 bases, with 14 bases between them. This CDR3 contains 16 residues. Germline CDR1 MGHRA, CDR2 YSYEKL. This CDR3 reads CASSQEGRRGAGELFF. The DNA for the CDR3 is TGCGCCAGCAGCCAAGAAGGCAGGAGAGGGGCCGGGGAGCTGTTTTTT.

V gene TRBV11-3 combines with J gene TRBJ2-7; 10 nucleotides line up with TRBD2. The germline gives CDR1 SGHNT, CDR2 YENEEA. The CDR3 runs 16 residues. After removal of 1 base from V and 0 bases from J, the junction contained 3 bases not matched to a gene. CDR3 DNA sequence: TGTGCCAGCAGCTTAGGAAGCGGGAGGGCCTCCTACGAGCAGTACTTC. Translating gives CASSLGSGRASYEQYF.

This clonotype has just a few counts. The gene calls are TRBV10-3 and TRBJ1-1; no definite D call. Deletions cut 5 bases from V and 7 bases from J, with 17 bases between. The CDR3 is 14 amino acids. Germline V gene sequence: CDR1 ENHRY, CDR2 SYGVKD. The CDR3 region is CAISPLESRLEAFF. The DNA of the CDR3 is TGTGCCATCAGTCCTCTGGAGTCCCGGCTTGAAGCTTTCTTT.

This clonotype was counted a few times. The chain couples TRBV27 to TRBJ1-2; TRBD1 might be the D (6 bases). V was pared by 5 bases and J by 4 bases, with 17 bases between. Germline V gives CDR1 MNHEY, CDR2 SMNVEV (reference sequence). The CDR3 runs 15 residues. The CDR3 is CASSPNGQLTYGYTF. For the CDR3, the DNA is TGTGCCAGCAGTCCAAATGGACAGCTTACCTATGGCTACACCTTC.